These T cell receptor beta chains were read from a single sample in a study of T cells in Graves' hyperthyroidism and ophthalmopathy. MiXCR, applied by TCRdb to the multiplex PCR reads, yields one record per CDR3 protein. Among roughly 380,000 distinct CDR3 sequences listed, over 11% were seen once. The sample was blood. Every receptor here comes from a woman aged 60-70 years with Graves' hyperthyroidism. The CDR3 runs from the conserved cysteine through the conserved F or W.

CASSAPGTASYNEQFF | TRBJ2-1 | TRBV28
CASSAGVTDTQYF | TRBJ2-3 | TRBV6-1
CSVEDFRGQMYEQYF | TRBJ2-7 | TRBV29-1
CASNTPGLANTGELFF | TRBJ2-2 | TRBV11-1
CSAPIYNEQFF | TRBJ2-1 | TRBV20-1
CASSWYGGPNEQYF | TRBJ2-7 | TRBV6-2/TRBV6-3
CASRGLAGGGDTQYF | TRBJ2-3 | TRBV12-3/TRBV12-4
CAWSARSGGGYTF | TRBJ1-2 | TRBV30
CARGGAPSSYNEQFF | TRBJ2-1 | TRBV30
CASSPSRSETQYF | TRBJ2-5 | TRBV18
CASSLVADEAFF | TRBJ1-1 | TRBV11-3
CASGLAPLAHEQFF | TRBJ2-1 | TRBV12-5
CASGLAGHNEQFF | TRBJ2-1 | TRBV7-2
CASSLDPDGSYEQYF | TRBJ2-7 | TRBV5-1
CATSSTGGETQYF | TRBJ2-5 | TRBV24-1
CASSSRTSGSVNEQFF | TRBJ2-1 | TRBV7-3
CASSLVMDRGNNEQFF | TRBJ2-1 | TRBV7-9
CAISESRNQPQHF | TRBJ1-5 | TRBV10-3
CASSPPVSRAIQYF | TRBJ2-4 | TRBV18
CASSYVQGAGETQYF | TRBJ2-5 | TRBV6-6
CASSLWRGYPNTGELFF | TRBJ2-2 | TRBV6-1
CSALPDTNTEAFF | TRBJ1-1 | TRBV20-1